Below are 10 T cell receptor beta chains sequenced from a single sample in a study of cytomegalovirus exposure and HLA in healthy donors. PCR employed 60 Vbeta and 13 Jbeta primers. Libraries were prepared by immunoSEQ multiplex PCR; TCRdb keeps only in-frame clonotypes and omits some of them. The data hold about 160,000 clones, with about three quarters observed a single time. Material: PBMCs. The receptors come from a woman aged 35 to 49 in good health and CMV-seropositive.

Remarks on this clone: A junction end diverges from the germline sequence, so it may reflect a read error. The chain carries TRBV7-9 and TRBJ1-4; D possibly corresponds to TRBD1 (5 bases). Germline CDR1 is SEHNR and CDR2 is FQNEAQ (reference sequence). CDR3 length: 15 amino acids. The CDR3 reads CSSSPEGRMNEKLFF. The CDR3 DNA is TGTTCCAGCAGCCCGGAGGGACGTATGAATGAAAAACTGTTTTTT.

This rearrangement joins TRBV19 to TRBJ1-2, with 9 bases that match TRBD1. J lost 8 bases, V lost 10 bases, and 17 bases had no gene match. The CDR3 has 15 residues. Germline V gene data show CDR1 as LNHDA and CDR2 as SQIVND (reference sequence). The CDR3: CAISTGGVHSSGYTF. For the CDR3, the DNA is TGTGCCATCTCTACAGGGGGCGTACATTCTAGCGGCTACACCTTC.

The V call is TRBV10-3, the J call TRBJ2-3; D uncertain. Trimming left V 1 base short and J 4 bases short, with 9 bases between. Germline V lookup: CDR1 ENHRY, CDR2 SYGVKD. The CDR3 loop spans 14 amino acids. DNA of the CDR3: TGTGCCATCAGTGAGTTTCAGTTCGCAGATACGCAGTATTTT. This translates into CAISEFQFADTQYF.

This clone was counted a single time. This chain connects TRBV9 to TRBJ2-3, with 9 positions matching TRBD2. V lost 2 bases, J lost 4 bases, and 5 bases stayed unmatched. CDR3 length equals 15 residues. The germline gives CDR1 SGDLS, CDR2 YYNGEE. CDR3 protein: CASSVSGTSPDTQYF. CDR3 DNA sequence: TGTGCCAGCAGCGTGTCCGGGACTAGCCCAGATACGCAGTATTTT.

The CDR3 sequence: CASSLGLAGIYEQFF. CDR3 nucleotide sequence: TGCGCCAGCAGCCTGGGACTAGCGGGGATCTATGAGCAGTTCTTC. V gene TRBV4-3 combines with J gene TRBJ2-1; 13 nucleotides line up with TRBD2. Looked up from germline, CDR1 is LGHNA and CDR2 is YSLEER. This CDR3 has 15 amino acids. The V segment lost 4 bases and the J segment 8 bases; nucleotides outside the gene matches: 5.

This clone has a single count. The chain links TRBV6-1 to TRBJ1-5; D remains unclear. Germline-derived CDR1 and CDR2 are MNHNS and SASEGT. V lost 0 bases, J lost 9 bases, and 9 bases lay in between. The CDR3 extends over 13 amino acids. The CDR3 is CASSEALDGPQHF. The CDR3 nucleotides are TGTGCCAGCAGTGAAGCGCTAGACGGGCCCCAGCATTTT.

The chain carries TRBV6-1 and TRBJ2-3, with 9 bases identical to TRBD2. Germline V gene sequence: CDR1 MNHNS, CDR2 SASEGT. There are 17 residues in the CDR3. J gave up 2 bases and V 2 bases, and 8 bases lay outside the gene matches. The CDR3 protein is CASSETGRGGLTDTQYF. For the CDR3, the DNA is TGTGCCAGCAGTGAAACGGGGCGGGGGGGACTCACAGATACGCAGTATTTT.

This clone was found once. This chain joins TRBV7-6 and TRBJ1-5, with TRBD1 matching over 7 bases. The germline CDR1 and CDR2 sequences are SGHVS and FNYEAQ. Trimming removed 1 base from V and 6 bases from J; junction bases left unmatched: 6. This CDR3 comprises 15 residues. CDR3 loop: CASSLEGAQGQPQHF. CDR3 coding DNA: TGTGCCAGCAGCTTAGAGGGGGCCCAAGGTCAGCCCCAGCATTTT.

The chain employs TRBV27 and TRBJ2-7; the match to TRBD2 covers 12 bases. This CDR3 comprises 16 residues. Germline CDR1 MNHEY, CDR2 SMNVEV (reference sequence). V dropped 2 bases and J dropped 3; count of bases not matched to a gene: 5. DNA for the CDR3: TGTGCCAGCAGTTTACGCTGGACTAGCGGGGACTACGAGCAGTACTTC. Its protein is CASSLRWTSGDYEQYF.

This clone has more than one count but fewer than ten. Here the CDR3 DNA reads TGTGCCAGCAGTTCGCAGGGGGTTATTCTCACTGAAGCTTTCTTT. Amino acid sequence: CASSSQGVILTEAFF. The chain joins TRBV27 to TRBJ1-1, with 7 positions matching TRBD1. CDR3 size: 15 residues. Germline V lookup: CDR1 MNHEY, CDR2 SMNVEV (reference sequence). V lost 4 bases and J lost 4; bases outside the gene matches: 9.